A single sample gave rise to the 6 T cell receptor beta chains below, sequenced in a study of long-term antiretroviral therapy in people with HIV. Survey-level immunoSEQ v3.0 assays were run. Only in-frame clones appear in the TCRdb table, and some are missing; sequencing was by immunoSEQ multiplex PCR. The table has approximately 31,000 clones, 65% to 85% seen once. The sequences come from unsorted PBMCs, collected 3.1 years after starting antiretroviral therapy. The receptors here all came from a woman aged 50 to 60 with HIV.

The chain uses TRBV30 and TRBJ1-1; D perhaps matches TRBD1 (6 bases). V lost 2 bases to trimming and J lost 5 bases, with 15 bases between them. The CDR3 has 14 residues. CDR1 and CDR2 from the germline V gene are GTSNPN and SVGIG (reference sequence). In nucleotides, the CDR3 is TGTGCCTGGAGTCTGGACAGACAGTTGACTGAAGCTTTCTTT. It codes for CAWSLDRQLTEAFF.

By sample fraction, this clone is medium-sized. The rearrangement links TRBV2 to TRBJ2-7; D may be TRBD1 (6 bases). The CDR3 extends over 13 amino acids. Germline CDR1 reads SNHLY; CDR2 reads FYNNEI. V lost 8 bases and J 4 bases, leaving 15 bases between the germline ends. The CDR3 protein is CASGSGQTYEQYF. The CDR3 nucleotides are TGTGCCAGCGGGTCCGGACAGACTTACGAGCAGTACTTC.

J is TRBJ2-1 and V is TRBV2; tentative D call: TRBD1 (5 bases). Germline V gene sequence: CDR1 SNHLY, CDR2 FYNNEI. Trimming removed 2 bases at V and 0 bases at J, with 14 bases between. The CDR3 runs to 17 residues. CDR3 bases: TGTGCCAGCAGTGAATGGGTTGGGGCAAGCTCCTACAATGAGCAGTTCTTC. Its translation: CASSEWVGASSYNEQFF.

V usage is TRBV18 and J usage is TRBJ2-5; 8 nucleotides match TRBD1. From germline, CDR1 is KGHSH and CDR2 LQKENI. V dropped 6 bases and J dropped 4; count of bases not matched to a gene: 13. This CDR3 has 16 residues. This CDR3 reads CASSLMGTGDRETQYF. The CDR3 nucleotides read TGTGCCAGCTCGTTAATGGGGACAGGCGACCGAGAGACCCAGTACTTC.

This clone was detected only once. The rearrangement joins TRBV19 to TRBJ2-5; 8 bases fit TRBD1. V shed 6 bases and J 5 bases; nucleotides not matched to a gene: 5. The CDR3 covers 13 residues. In germline, CDR1 is LNHDA, CDR2 SQIVND (reference sequence). The CDR3 nucleotides read TGTGCCAGTAGAAGACAGGGGTCGGAGACCCAGTACTTC. Amino acid sequence: CASRRQGSETQYF.

The chain employs TRBV18 and TRBJ1-2; 7 bases match TRBD1. The junction had 5 bases not matched to a gene; V was cut back by 5 bases and J by 5 bases. In germline, CDR1 is KGHSH, CDR2 LQKENI. This CDR3 is 13 amino acids long. CDR3 coding DNA: TGTGCCAGCTCAGAAACGACAGGGTATGGCTACACCTTC. It yields the protein CASSETTGYGYTF.